Shown below are 19 T cell receptor beta chains from a single sample sequenced in a study of metastatic and nonmetastatic thyroid tumors. Using MiXCR, TCRdb re-called clones from the PCR reads. The sample shows 21,000 or so clones, over 25% of them seen only once. Prior to thyroid surgery, none of the patients had received any treatment. Sequencing used blood. These receptors originate from a female donor with papillary thyroid cancer or a benign thyroid nodule (not recorded which). Some clones in this sample may be carry-over from other donors' samples.

This clone has only a few counts. One end of the junction does not line up with germline, which may come from a read error. This rearrangement joins TRBV2 to TRBJ2-2; D tentatively reads TRBD1 or TRBD2 (5 bases each). Germline CDR1 reads SNHLY; CDR2 reads FYNNEI. This CDR3 spans 14 amino acids. The CDR3 reads CSRSPVGESGELFF. The DNA for the CDR3 is TGTTCCAGAAGTCCCGTGGGGGAATCCGGGGAGCTGTTTTTT. The entire variable domain, with the rest obtained from reference TRBV2 and TRBJ2-2, is as follows: EPEVTQTPSHQVTQMGQEVILRCVPISNHLYFYWYRQILGQKVEFLVSFYNNEISEKSEIFDDQFSVERPDGSNFTLKIRSTKLEDSAMYFCSRSPVGESGELFFGEGSRLTVL.

This sequence joins TRBV19 and TRBJ2-1; D is possibly TRBD2 (6 bases). The CDR3 has 15 amino acids. V was trimmed by 8 bases and J by 7 bases, leaving 21 bases between them. Germline loops: CDR1 LNHDA, CDR2 SQIVND (reference sequence). CDR3 DNA: TGTGCCAGTCGGAGAGGAGGGCCCTCGGGGAATGAGCAGTTCTTC. Amino acids: CASRRGGPSGNEQFF.

By share of the sample, this clone is medium-sized. The chain uses TRBV11-2 and TRBJ1-4, with a tentative D call TRBD1 (5 bases). Trimming cost V 5 bases and J 4 bases, with 14 bases left between them. This CDR3 is built from 15 residues. Germline values: CDR1 SGHAT, CDR2 FQNNGV. The CDR3 here is CASSPSGARNEKLFF. The CDR3 nucleotides are TGTGCCAGCAGCCCCAGTGGGGCCCGTAATGAAAAACTGTTTTTT.

This clone was seen repeatedly, ten times or more. Sequence at one end of the junction differs from germline and may be a read error. The rearrangement joins TRBV20-1 to TRBJ2-2; 7 positions agree with TRBD2. Germline V gene data show CDR1 as DFQATT and CDR2 as SNEGSKA (reference sequence). This CDR3 has 15 amino acids. The CDR3 loop is CSARDHSGHTRELFF. The DNA of the CDR3 is TGCAGTGCTAGAGATCATAGCGGGCACACCAGGGAGCTGTTTTTT.

The chain couples TRBV9 to TRBJ2-2; D remains unclear. V was pared by 0 bases and J by 8 bases, with 5 bases between. Germline CDR1 is SGDLS and CDR2 is YYNGEE. This CDR3 is 12 amino acids long. The CDR3 region is CASSVASGELFF. The CDR3 DNA reads as TGTGCCAGCAGCGTAGCTAGTGGGGAGCTGTTTTTT.

The sample holds many counts of this clone. This chain connects TRBV2 to TRBJ1-1; D remains unclear. CDR1 is SNHLY, CDR2 FYNNEI, per germline. V shed 4 bases and J shed 0 bases, with 9 bases lying between them. This CDR3 has 14 residues. The DNA for the CDR3 is TGTGCCAGCAGTGTTTCCGGACTGAACACTGAAGCTTTCTTT. Its translation: CASSVSGLNTEAFF.

The count of this clone is one. The J gene is TRBJ1-4, the V gene TRBV18; possible D gene TRBD1, 5 bases. Trimming took off 3 bases at V and 5 bases at J, with 13 bases between the two ends. The CDR3 loop spans 15 amino acids. Looked up from germline, CDR1 is KGHSH and CDR2 is LQKENI. For the CDR3, the DNA is TGTGCCAGCTCACCTGCAAACAGGCCCAATGAAAAACTGTTTTTT. The encoded protein is CASSPANRPNEKLFF.

In its sample, this clone was seen many times. Possible read error: a much larger clone is one base away. Other DNA sequences in the same sample also yield this CDR3. The rearrangement uses TRBV12-3 or TRBV12-4 and TRBJ1-1, with 7 bases matching TRBD1. This CDR3 region has 14 residues. The V and J ends lost 7 bases and 0 bases, in that order; junction bases with no gene match: 5. CDR3 sequence reads: CASTLGQLNTEAFF. The CDR3 DNA reads TGTGCCAGCACTCTGGGACAGTTGAACACTGAAGCTTTCTTT.

This clone showed up many times. It may be a read error: a sequence one base away is much more abundant. V and J are TRBV5-8 and TRBJ1-4; D may be TRBD1 (6 bases). Germline V lookup: CDR1 SGHTS, CDR2 YDEGEE. CDR3 length equals 15 residues. The CDR3: CASSEPGQPNEKLLF. Here the CDR3 DNA reads TGTGCCAGCAGCGAGCCGGGACAACCTAATGAAAAACTGCTTTTT.

This clone was detected many times. The V and J genes are TRBV4-2 and TRBJ2-1, with D hard to call. Per the germline V gene, CDR1 is LGHNA and CDR2 is YNFKEQ. V lost 1 base to trimming and J lost 6 bases, with 7 bases between them. The CDR3 has 13 residues. CDR3 in amino acids: CASSQVGSNEQFF. For the CDR3, the DNA is TGTGCCAGCAGCCAAGTCGGCAGCAATGAGCAGTTCTTC.

By sample fraction, this clone is medium-sized. CDR3 protein: CASSSSSYNSPLHF. DNA of the CDR3: TGCGCCAGCAGCTCAAGCTCCTATAATTCACCCCTCCACTTT. The genes are TRBV5-1 and TRBJ1-6; D gene ambiguous. From germline, CDR1 is SGHRS and CDR2 YFSETQ. This CDR3 spans 14 amino acids. Trimming took off 3 bases at V and 0 bases at J, with 4 bases between the two ends.

Only one count was recorded for this clone. This chain joins TRBV13 and TRBJ1-1; D may be TRBD1 (6 bases). V lost 6 bases and J 3 bases, leaving 14 bases between the germline ends. The CDR3 consists of 14 residues. Germline V lookup: CDR1 PRHDT, CDR2 FYEKMQ (reference sequence). This CDR3 reads CASRLGQWYTEAFF. In nucleotides, the CDR3 is TGTGCCAGCAGACTTGGACAGTGGTACACTGAAGCTTTCTTT. The full variable domain, its missing parts supplied by reference TRBV13 and TRBJ1-1, is AAGVIQSPRHLIKEKRETATLKCYPIPRHDTVYWYQQGPGQDPQFLISFYEKMQSDKGSIPDRFSAQQFSDYHSELNMSSLELGDSALYFCASRLGQWYTEAFFGQGTRLTVV.

The gene calls are TRBV4-1 and TRBJ1-6; D may be TRBD1 (5 bases). The germline V gene encodes CDR1 MGHRA and CDR2 YSYEKL. The CDR3 covers 13 residues. With 6 bases removed from V and 12 bases from J, the gap between germline ends came to 15 bases. The chain's CDR3 is CASRRGERQPLHF. The CDR3 bases are TGCGCCAGCAGACGAGGGGAACGTCAACCCCTCCACTTT.

This clone occurred many times. V usage is TRBV13 and J usage is TRBJ1-2; 7 bases match TRBD1. Trimming cost V 4 bases and J 3 bases; bases outside gene matches: 17. Germline V gene data show CDR1 as PRHDT and CDR2 as FYEKMQ (reference sequence). The CDR3 extends over 18 amino acids. The chain's CDR3 is CASSSRGPKEGAYYGYTF. CDR3 DNA sequence: TGTGCCAGCAGCTCAAGAGGACCTAAAGAGGGGGCTTACTATGGCTACACCTTC.

The V call is TRBV6-1, the J call TRBJ1-4; possible D gene TRBD1, 6 bases. The ends were cut back, 4 bases at V and 0 bases at J, with 15 bases in the middle. The CDR3 totals 17 residues. The germline gives CDR1 MNHNS, CDR2 SASEGT. CDR3 loop: CASSGYFGTTTNEKLFF. Written as DNA, the CDR3 is TGTGCCAGCAGTGGCTATTTTGGGACAACAACTAATGAAAAACTGTTTTTT.

This clone was observed at least ten times. The V gene is TRBV13, the J gene TRBJ1-3; tentative D call: TRBD1 (5 bases). The length of the CDR3 is 15 residues. The V gene's germline CDR1 is PRHDT and CDR2 FYEKMQ (reference sequence). The germline V and J ends were trimmed by 4 bases and 0 bases, with 10 bases remaining between them. The CDR3 sequence is CASSWRQSSGNTIYF. The CDR3 DNA follows: TGTGCCAGCAGCTGGAGACAGAGCTCTGGAAACACCATATATTTT.

This clone was observed many times. The rearrangement uses TRBV7-9 and TRBJ2-7; no definite D call. Trimming shortened V by 0 bases and J by 1 base, and 7 bases separated the two germline ends. Per germline, CDR1 SEHNR and CDR2 FQNEAQ (reference sequence). CDR3 length: 14 amino acids. CDR3 in amino acids: CASSLATSSYEQYF. In DNA form, the CDR3 reads TGTGCCAGCAGCTTAGCGACGAGTTCCTACGAGCAGTACTTC.

V usage is TRBV11-1 and J usage is TRBJ1-6; no clear D gene. The germline V gene has CDR1 SGHAT and CDR2 FQDESV (reference sequence). The V end lost 1 base, the J end lost 9 bases, and 7 bases lay between the germline ends. The CDR3 contains 13 residues. The CDR3 DNA reads as TGTGCCAGCAGCTTAGAGGCCCGTTCACCCCTCCACTTT. Encoded protein: CASSLEARSPLHF.

This clone occurred many times. The CDR3 here is CASRTVREGEQFF. CDR3 coding DNA: TGTGCCAGTCGGACAGTCCGGGAGGGTGAGCAGTTCTTC. The V call is TRBV19, the J call TRBJ2-1; TRBD2 matches at 8 bases. The CDR3 has 13 residues. Germline V gene sequence: CDR1 LNHDA, CDR2 SQIVND (reference sequence). Trimming took 8 bases from V and 9 from J; bases not matched to a gene: 9.